These 30 T cell receptor beta chains were sequenced from one sample in a study of blood T cell dynamics during melanoma immunotherapy. The repertoire was sequenced with immunoSEQ multiplex PCR; TCRdb's copy has only in-frame clones and lacks some. The sample yields 15,000 to 20,000 clones, approximately 83% seen once. Stated time point: pre-treatment baseline. Here the sequenced sample was blood, taken from a patient treated with checkpoint blockade. The source of these receptors is a human donor with melanoma.

V and J are TRBV4-1 and TRBJ2-1, with D maybe TRBD1 (5 bases). The V end lost 10 bases, the J end lost 5 bases, and 12 bases lay between the germline ends. The CDR3 contains 12 residues. Germline CDR1 is MGHRA and CDR2 is YSYEKL. The DNA of the CDR3 is TGCGCCAAAAGGGGCCCTCACAATGAGCAGTTCTTC. Protein: CAKRGPHNEQFF.

In its sample, this clone was seen a few times. This chain connects TRBV18 to TRBJ2-1; possibly TRBD1 or TRBD2 for D (5 bases each). Trimming stripped 1 base from V and 6 bases from J, with 13 bases between. Germline CDR1 and CDR2: KGHSH and LQKENI. This CDR3 has 15 residues. DNA for the CDR3: TGTGCCAGCTCACCACGGGTGGGACCCCGCAATGAGCAGTTCTTC. It is translated as CASSPRVGPRNEQFF. The entire variable domain, with the rest obtained from reference TRBV18 and TRBJ2-1, is as follows: NAGVMQNPRHLVRRRGQEARLRCSPMKGHSHVYWYRQLPEEGLKFMVYLQKENIIDESGMPKERFSAEFPKEGPSILRIQQVVRGDSAAYFCASSPRVGPRNEQFFGPGTRLTVL.

The chain recombines TRBV6-5 with TRBJ1-1, with 8 nucleotides matching TRBD1. The V segment lost 10 bases and the J segment 3 bases; nucleotides outside the gene matches: 7. In germline, CDR1 is MNHEY, CDR2 SVGAGI. The CDR3 is 13 residues long. CDR3: CATRTGIDTEAFF. For the CDR3, the DNA is TGTGCCACAAGGACAGGGATAGACACTGAAGCTTTCTTT.

The chain employs TRBV2 and TRBJ2-4; 8 nucleotides match TRBD1. The CDR3 covers 14 residues. The germline gives CDR1 SNHLY, CDR2 FYNNEI. J gave up 1 base and V 7 bases, and 3 bases lay outside the gene matches. As DNA, the CDR3 is TGTGCCAGCAAGAACAGGGGGGCCAAAAACATTCAGTACTTC. This codes for CASKNRGAKNIQYF.

The chain has TRBV7-3 and TRBJ2-1; 10 nucleotides agree with TRBD2. Germline V gene lookup returns CDR1 SGHTA and CDR2 FQGTGA. Germline trimming cut 2 bases from V and 4 bases from J; bases unmatched to any gene: 2. The CDR3 is 15 amino acids. CDR3 protein: CASSLGSGRYNEQFF. The CDR3 bases are TGTGCCAGCAGCTTAGGTAGCGGGAGGTACAATGAGCAGTTCTTC.

This clone occurred once. This chain uses TRBV10-3 with TRBJ1-1; D gene unclear. The CDR3 has 15 amino acids. Germline V CDR1 and CDR2: ENHRY, SYGVKD. V was shortened by 6 bases and J by 10 bases, with 24 bases between the two germline ends. The CDR3 region is CAIREVDRLIPAAFF. The CDR3 DNA follows: TGTGCCATCAGGGAGGTAGACCGCCTTATCCCGGCAGCTTTCTTT.

The genes are TRBV6-6 and TRBJ2-5, with 8 positions matching TRBD2. The V gene's germline CDR1 is MNHNY and CDR2 SVGAGI (reference sequence). The length of the CDR3 is 14 residues. J gave up 1 base and V 6 bases, and 4 bases lay outside the gene matches. The CDR3 protein is CASRDSGVQETQYF. CDR3 in DNA: TGTGCCAGCAGGGATAGCGGGGTCCAAGAGACCCAGTACTTC.

V is TRBV7-9 and J is TRBJ2-1, with a possible D match to TRBD1 (8 bases). The CDR3 runs 16 residues. CDR1 SEHNR and CDR2 FQNEAQ come from the germline V gene (reference sequence). V was shortened by 5 bases and J by 4 bases, with 18 bases between the two germline ends. CDR3 coding DNA: TGTGCCAGCAGCCCCGTTGGACAGGGAGGGTACAATGAGCAGTTCTTC. Translated, it gives CASSPVGQGGYNEQFF.

The V gene is TRBV28, the J gene TRBJ2-7; maybe TRBD2 (6 bases). V lost 5 bases to trimming and J lost 7 bases, with 15 bases between them. The germline CDR1 and CDR2 sequences are MDHEN and SYDVKM. This CDR3 spans 13 amino acids. The CDR3 sequence: CASSATGREEQYF. The CDR3, as DNA: TGTGCCAGCAGTGCCACCGGGAGAGAGGAGCAGTACTTC.

CDR3 residues: CASSQGGTAGTGVRYEQYF. CDR3 bases: TGTGCCAGCAGCCAAGGTGGGACGGCAGGGACAGGGGTACGCTACGAGCAGTACTTC. V and J are TRBV7-2 and TRBJ2-7, with 10 bases fitting TRBD1. This CDR3 contains 19 residues. Germline V lookup: CDR1 SGHTA, CDR2 FQGNSA. The junction had 19 bases not matched to a gene; V was cut back by 5 bases and J by 3 bases.

V usage is TRBV29-1 and J usage is TRBJ2-7; the D call may be TRBD1 or TRBD2 (7 bases each). Germline CDR1 reads SQVTM; CDR2 reads ANQGSEA. The CDR3 contains 14 residues. Deletions cut 6 bases from V and 3 bases from J, with 18 bases between. The CDR3 sequence: CSVAQGRVGYEQYF. In nucleotides, the CDR3 is TGCAGCGTAGCACAGGGGAGGGTAGGCTACGAGCAGTACTTC.

Only a few counts were recorded for this clone. The chain carries TRBV28 and TRBJ2-7; 7 bases fit TRBD2. CDR1 is MDHEN and CDR2 is SYDVKM in the germline V gene. The CDR3 is 13 residues long. Trimming removed 8 bases from V and 1 base from J; junction bases left unmatched: 5. CDR3 nucleotides: TGTGCCAGCCAGGTTAGCGGGTCCTACGAGCAGTACTTC. Its protein is CASQVSGSYEQYF.

The gene calls are TRBV20-1 and TRBJ1-2; no firm D call. Deletions cut 0 bases from V and 6 bases from J, with 5 bases between. Germline-derived CDR1 and CDR2 are DFQATT and SNEGSKA (reference sequence). The CDR3 totals 11 residues. The CDR3 coding sequence is TGCAGTGCTAGAGATGGGGATGGCTACACCTTC. Its translation: CSARDGDGYTF.

The V and J genes are TRBV4-1 and TRBJ1-5; TRBD1 might be the D (5 bases). The CDR3 is 13 residues long. V was pared by 4 bases and J by 4 bases, with 8 bases between. Germline loops: CDR1 MGHRA, CDR2 YSYEKL. Here the CDR3 DNA reads TGCGCCAGCAGCCTAAACAGGAATCAGCCCCAGCATTTT. It codes for CASSLNRNQPQHF.

This chain connects TRBV9 to TRBJ2-3; D unresolved. The germline V gene has CDR1 SGDLS and CDR2 YYNGEE. V was cut by 0 bases and J by 2 bases, with 7 bases left in between. The CDR3 has 14 residues. In DNA, the CDR3 is TGTGCCAGCAGCGTAGGGCGCACCACAGATACGCAGTATTTT. It codes for CASSVGRTTDTQYF.

The chain employs TRBV28 and TRBJ2-7; 11 bases align to TRBD1. The CDR3 is 14 residues long. Germline V lookup: CDR1 MDHEN, CDR2 SYDVKM. V dropped 5 bases and J dropped 3; count of bases not matched to a gene: 3. Here the CDR3 DNA reads TGTGCCAGCAGTGCCGGGACAGGGGGCTACGAGCAGTACTTC. As protein: CASSAGTGGYEQYF. Filled out from reference TRBV28 and TRBJ2-7, the complete variable domain reads DVKVTQSSRYLVKRTGEKVFLECVQDMDHENMFWYRQDPGLGLRLIYFSYDVKMKEKGDIPEGYSVSREKKERFSLILESASTNQTSMYLCASSAGTGGYEQYFGPGTRLTVT.

This chain connects TRBV19 to TRBJ1-5; 8 nucleotides agree with TRBD1. CDR3 length equals 16 residues. From germline, CDR1 is LNHDA and CDR2 SQIVND (reference sequence). The V segment lost 6 bases and the J segment 5 bases; nucleotides outside the gene matches: 12. CDR3 nucleotides: TGTGCCAGTAGCAGGGGGCGGCTCAAAATTGATCAGCCCCAGCATTTT. This sequence encodes CASSRGRLKIDQPQHF.

CDR3 amino acids: CAWKGNTGELFF. In DNA form, the CDR3 reads TGTGCCTGGAAGGGAAACACCGGGGAGCTGTTTTTT. V and J are TRBV30 and TRBJ2-2; D unclear. This CDR3 is built from 12 residues. The germline V gene encodes CDR1 GTSNPN and CDR2 SVGIG (reference sequence). V gave up 4 bases and J gave up 2 bases, with 5 bases separating them.

The chain carries TRBV9 and TRBJ2-5; 10 positions match TRBD2. The CDR3 runs to 17 residues. The germline CDR1 and CDR2 sequences are SGDLS and YYNGEE. With V trimmed by 1 base and J by 5 bases, 11 bases remained unmatched. DNA of the CDR3: TGTGCCAGCAGCGTATCTCCAGCGGGAGGGCCTGGGGAGACCCAGTACTTC. It codes for CASSVSPAGGPGETQYF.

The chain has TRBV7-2 and TRBJ2-3; possibly TRBD1 for D (5 bases). V lost 0 bases and J 8 bases, leaving 21 bases between the germline ends. The CDR3 contains 17 residues. Per the germline V gene, CDR1 is SGHTA and CDR2 is FQGNSA. The DNA of the CDR3 is TGTGCCAGCAGCTTAGCCCCAACAGGTTGGTCCCACAGTACGCAGTATTTT. Translated, it gives CASSLAPTGWSHSTQYF.

The rearrangement links TRBV27 to TRBJ2-1; 12 bases fit TRBD2. The CDR3 is 14 amino acids. The V and J ends lost 8 bases and 5 bases, in that order; junction bases with no gene match: 4. Per germline, CDR1 MNHEY and CDR2 SMNVEV (reference sequence). CDR3 DNA sequence: TGTGCCAGCTTTGGACTAGCGGGAAACAATGAGCAGTTCTTC. Protein: CASFGLAGNNEQFF.

The chain combines TRBV6-5 with TRBJ2-7, with 9 nucleotides matching TRBD1. Per the germline V gene, CDR1 is MNHEY and CDR2 is SVGAGI. The V segment lost 5 bases and the J segment 2 bases; nucleotides outside the gene matches: 7. The CDR3 spans 15 residues. In DNA, the CDR3 is TGTGCCAGCAGTCGAAGTGGACAGGGGACCTACGAGCAGTACTTC. The encoded protein is CASSRSGQGTYEQYF.

The chain has TRBV11-1 and TRBJ2-5; D gene ambiguous. The end of the DNA aligns better with TRBJ2-7, so the J call may be wrong. CDR3 size: 11 residues. Germline loops: CDR1 SGHAT, CDR2 FQDESV (reference sequence). CDR3 bases: TGTGCCAGCAGGGACTCCTACGAGCAGTACTTC. Translated, it gives CASRDSYEQYF.

J is TRBJ2-1 and V is TRBV7-2, with D perhaps TRBD2 (6 bases). The CDR3 contains 13 residues. The V gene lost 5 bases and the J gene lost 8 bases, with 13 bases spanning the gap. Germline lookup yields CDR1 SGHTA and CDR2 FQGNSA. CDR3 sequence: CASSNRGRHEQFF. CDR3 sequence (DNA): TGTGCCAGCAGCAACCGGGGGAGACATGAGCAGTTCTTC.

J is TRBJ2-5 and V is TRBV7-9; D remains unclear. Trimming left V 3 bases short and J 1 base short, with 12 bases between. The germline V gene encodes CDR1 SEHNR and CDR2 FQNEAQ (reference sequence). The CDR3 covers 15 residues. This chain's CDR3 is CASSFLTRSQETQYF. DNA for the CDR3: TGTGCCAGCAGCTTTCTTACCAGGAGCCAAGAGACCCAGTACTTC.

The chain employs TRBV30 and TRBJ1-6; no clear D gene. Germline assignment: CDR1 GTSNPN and CDR2 SVGIG (reference sequence). The V end was cut by 2 bases, the J end by 13 bases, with 12 bases between. The CDR3 has 12 residues. The CDR3 spells CAWSPTKSPLHF. The CDR3 region has the DNA TGTGCCTGGAGTCCAACTAAGTCTCCCCTCCACTTT.

The J gene is TRBJ1-3, the V gene TRBV5-6; D remains unclear. The V gene's germline CDR1 is SGHDT and CDR2 YYEEEE. This CDR3 has 12 residues. V was cut by 1 base and J by 5 bases, with 4 bases left in between. The CDR3 spells CASSLSRNTIYF. CDR3 nucleotides: TGTGCCAGCAGCTTGTCTAGAAACACCATATATTTT.

The CDR3 DNA follows: TGTGCCAGCCTTATAGCGGGGAAAGAGACCCAGTACTTC. This translates into CASLIAGKETQYF. This rearrangement joins TRBV6-1 to TRBJ2-5; 8 bases fit TRBD2. The germline V gene encodes CDR1 MNHNS and CDR2 SASEGT. The CDR3 is made up of 13 amino acids. V dropped 8 bases and J dropped 3; count of bases not matched to a gene: 5.

This chain uses TRBV7-3 with TRBJ2-1, with D perhaps TRBD1 (7 bases). Germline V gene lookup returns CDR1 SGHTA and CDR2 FQGTGA. This CDR3 is built from 15 residues. V was shortened by 5 bases and J by 4 bases, with 15 bases between the two germline ends. CDR3 sequence: CASSPSPGGYNEQFF. CDR3 coding DNA: TGTGCCAGCAGCCCTAGCCCAGGGGGGTACAATGAGCAGTTCTTC. Combining the CDR3 with reference TRBV7-3 and TRBJ2-1 gives the whole variable domain GAGVSQTPSNKVTEKGKYVELRCDPISGHTALYWYRQSLGQGPEFLIYFQGTGAADDSGLPNDRFFAVRPEGSVSTLKIQRTERGDSAVYLCASSPSPGGYNEQFFGPGTRLTVL.

The gene calls are TRBV15 and TRBJ1-5, with D possibly being TRBD1 (5 bases). Germline V gives CDR1 LNHNV, CDR2 YYDKDF (reference sequence). Trimming stripped 0 bases from V and 4 bases from J, with 13 bases between. The CDR3 contains 16 residues. In DNA form, the CDR3 reads TGTGCCACCAGCAGAGATTGGGGGGTCGGAAATCAGCCCCAGCATTTT. Amino acids: CATSRDWGVGNQPQHF.